This paragraph covers one T cell receptor (beta chain) sequence. Its target antigen remains unknown. Base qualities are not recorded, but no much larger clone differs from it by a single base. This sample is part of a study of blood T cells in healthy people across ages (dated by TCRdb to the mid-2010s). In terms of the full investigation: In model experiments, roughly one uniquely barcoded TCR beta cDNA molecule per two T cells was captured by template switching. Age-related changes in TCR beta repertoire diversity were measured in the study by deep sequencing normalized with unique cDNA molecular identifiers. Donors were grouped into four age groups: young (average 16 years), middle-aged (roughly 40), aged (around 56) and long-lived (approximately 81). The study analyzed two additional independent replicas of 1 million unique cDNA reads from the same blood draw for two donors, one aged 18 to 30 and one aged 80 or older. Study-wide findings and limitations: Conclusive comparison of naive and antigen-experienced compartments was prevented by the profiling of bulk unsorted PBMCs. Estimates of total diversity from one million sequenced T cells were regarded as lower bounds and underestimates. Donor CMV infection status was unknown, potentially confounding age-related changes in expanded clonotypes. A strong correlation was found between observed TCR beta diversity and the percentage of naive T cells measured by flow cytometry. The long-lived group showed more naive CD4+ T cells, fewer expanded clones and increased TCR diversity than the aged group, suggesting age selection. As age increased, observed TCR beta diversity per million T cells dropped in a roughly linear way, and a significant reduction was already evident by age about 40.

Systemically healthy Caucasian individuals from Russia, 39 in total and aged roughly 6 to 100 years, were included as donors. Approximately 11 milliliters of peripheral blood were drawn from each donor into EDTA-treated Vacutainer tubes. Ficoll-Paque density-gradient centrifugation was used to isolate PBMCs, with at least 7 million per sample. Trizol reagent was used to extract total RNA from PBMCs, with at least 5 micrograms per sample. For every donor, an aliquot of PBMCs went through flow cytometry to measure the percentages of naive CD45RAhigh/CD27high T cells. The library came from 5' RACE. TCRdb shows the sequencer as Illumina HiSeq 2500. A second PCR of 7 to 11 cycles was performed with a sample-barcoded 5' primer and a J-beta primer mix. A unique molecular identifier was introduced onto each TCR beta cDNA molecule by a template-switch 5' adaptor carrying 12 random nucleotides. Each sample yielded at least 2.5 million CDR3-containing paired-end reads. First-strand cDNA was synthesized from all RNA with the Mint cDNA synthesis kit, primed by a TRBC-specific oligonucleotide. Following uracil-DNA glycosylase treatment, all cDNA underwent a first 18-cycle PCR with the universal primers M1SS and BC2_uni_R. The published analysis was carried out like this. Each sample was normalized by randomly selecting 1 million high-quality reads, each carrying a distinct molecular identifier. Instead of being binned into consensus sequences, reads that shared molecular identifiers were thrown out. MiTCR, set to a Q25 quality threshold and the strictest error-elimination algorithm, was used for CDR3 identification, clonotype clustering and error correction. A nonparametric unseen species model using Euler transformation provided a lower-bound estimate of total TCR beta diversity. The raw public data were reprocessed by TCRdb itself: fastp quality trimming at Q25, MiXCR clonotype calling, in-frame beta chains only. Rows with one shared CDR3 protein collapse into an entry with the most common genes and DNA. The V and J calls here are based on TCRdb, not the publication. The sample yields about 720,000 distinct CDR3 sequences; roughly 25% were counted once. In total, the top ten clones hold roughly 3.5% of the sample.

These sequences were also reported in another study, on T cells of mothers and their children. Taken from the second paper: Nine systemically healthy Caucasian individuals, comprising three mothers and their six children, were included as donors. cDNA synthesis used all of the extracted RNA, with approximately 1.4 ug of RNA in each 15 ul reaction. In the second PCR, sample barcodes and 2-4 random nucleotides were introduced via the M1S primer. Each mother yielded over 8.5 million TCR beta CDR3 reads and each child 3 million to 3.5 million reads. In both related and unrelated pairs, thymic selection shapes the output of TCR recombination in a similar way, with inherited differences having only a minor effect. Normalized repertoire overlap was always found to be slightly, but never significantly, higher in related mother-child pairs than in unrelated mother-child pairs. No persistent microchimeric T cell clones were found, with a detection sensitivity of roughly 92 clones per million clonotypes. The study used deep NGS to compare TCR beta repertoires of mothers and children, seeking features distinguishing related mother-child pairs from unrelated individuals. The mean age was roughly 44 +/- 4 years for the mothers and about 12 +/- 4 years for the children. Libraries were sequenced on Illumina HiSeq 2000 with 100+100 nt paired-end reads after adapter ligation with NEBNext reagents. To avoid cross-contamination, the mother libraries and the child libraries were prepared a month apart and sequenced in separate runs. Between roughly 500,000 and 2,300,000 distinct TCR beta clonotypes were identified per donor. Naive TCR beta clonotypes were estimated from low-frequency clonotypes matched to each donor's FACS-determined naive share, without sorting.

The clonotype originates from a boy aged 10-17 years in good health. Sequencing was done on a sample of blood.

The nucleotides are TGTGCCAGCTCACCACTACTAACCAGAAACGCGAACACCGGGGAGCTGTTTTTT. Translated, it reads CASSPLLTRNANTGELFF. In this chain, TRBV18 is recombined with TRBJ2-2; no D gene is confidently identified. CDR1 and CDR2 (KGHSH, LQKENI) derive from the germline V gene. V is shortened by 1 base, J by 0 bases, and the region joining them spans 15 bases. CDR3 length: 18 amino acids, cysteine to phenylalanine. Only CDR3 DNA remains: 54 bases, in frame from the first base.